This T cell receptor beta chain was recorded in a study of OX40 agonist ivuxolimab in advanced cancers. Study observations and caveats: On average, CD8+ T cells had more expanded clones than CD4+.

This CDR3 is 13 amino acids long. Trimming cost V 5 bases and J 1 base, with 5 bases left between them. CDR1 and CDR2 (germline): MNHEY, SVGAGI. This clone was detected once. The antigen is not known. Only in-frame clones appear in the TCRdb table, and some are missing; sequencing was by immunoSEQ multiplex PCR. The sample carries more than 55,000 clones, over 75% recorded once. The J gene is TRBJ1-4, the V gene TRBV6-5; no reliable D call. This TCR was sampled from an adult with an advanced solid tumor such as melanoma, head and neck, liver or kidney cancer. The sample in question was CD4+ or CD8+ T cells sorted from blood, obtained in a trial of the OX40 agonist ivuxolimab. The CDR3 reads CASSPRTNEKLFF. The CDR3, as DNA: TGTGCCAGCAGTCCCCGAACTAATGAAAAACTGTTTTTT.